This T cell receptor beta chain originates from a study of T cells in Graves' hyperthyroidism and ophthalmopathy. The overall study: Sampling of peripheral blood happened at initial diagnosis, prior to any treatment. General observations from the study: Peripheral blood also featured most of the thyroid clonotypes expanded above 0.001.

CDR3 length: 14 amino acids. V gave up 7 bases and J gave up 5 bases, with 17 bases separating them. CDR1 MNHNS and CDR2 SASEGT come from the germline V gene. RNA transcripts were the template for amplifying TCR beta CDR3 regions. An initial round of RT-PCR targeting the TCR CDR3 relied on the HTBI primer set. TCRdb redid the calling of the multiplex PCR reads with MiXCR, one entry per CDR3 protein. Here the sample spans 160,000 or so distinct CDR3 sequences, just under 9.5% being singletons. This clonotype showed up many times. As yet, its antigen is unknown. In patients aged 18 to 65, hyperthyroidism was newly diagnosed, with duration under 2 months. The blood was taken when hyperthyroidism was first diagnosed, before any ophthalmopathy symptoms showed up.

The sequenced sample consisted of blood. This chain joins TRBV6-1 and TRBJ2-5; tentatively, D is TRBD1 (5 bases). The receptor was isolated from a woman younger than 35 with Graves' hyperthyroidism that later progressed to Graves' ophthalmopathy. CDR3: CASKGIGRQETQYF. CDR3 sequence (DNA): TGTGCCAGCAAGGGCATAGGCCGACAGGAGACCCAGTACTTC.